These 19 T cell receptor beta chains were all obtained from the same sample, sequenced in a study of blood T cell repertoires in COVID-19. Sequenced by immunoSEQ multiplex PCR; TCRdb stores in-frame clones only, minus some. Found here are hundreds of thousands of clones, more than 70% of them singletons; the top ten hold approximately 1.3%. The specimen sequenced was PBMCs or T cells enriched from blood (not recorded which). The origin of the receptors is a woman in her late teens or twenties who had been exposed to COVID-19.

This chain uses TRBV7-7 with TRBJ2-2, with a tentative D call TRBD2 (5 bases). Per the germline V gene, CDR1 is SSHAT and CDR2 is FNYEAQ (reference sequence). The CDR3 contains 12 residues. The CDR3 reads CASYGDTGELFF. CDR3 sequence (DNA): TGTGCTAGCTACGGGGACACCGGGGAGCTGTTTTTT.

The J gene is TRBJ2-5, the V gene TRBV28; the D gene is possibly TRBD1 (5 bases). V was cut by 3 bases and J by 5 bases, with 16 bases left in between. Germline CDR1 is MDHEN and CDR2 is SYDVKM. The CDR3 extends over 15 amino acids. CDR3 nucleotides: TGTGCCAGCAGTTTTCCAGGGATCGCAAGGGAGACCCAGTACTTC. This sequence encodes CASSFPGIARETQYF.

V is TRBV5-6 and J is TRBJ2-7; 9 bases align to TRBD1. Germline values: CDR1 SGHDT, CDR2 YYEEEE. This CDR3 spans 14 amino acids. The V gene end was trimmed by 1 base and the J gene end by 3 bases; junction bases not matched to a gene: 2. In DNA, the CDR3 is TGTGCCAGCAGCTTGTCGGGACAGGGCTACGAGCAGTACTTC. It translates to CASSLSGQGYEQYF.

The gene calls are TRBV12-3 or TRBV12-4 and TRBJ2-7; D remains ambiguous. This CDR3 is 12 amino acids long. Trimming took 3 bases from V and 3 from J, leaving 6 bases between them. The CDR3 here is CASSFRFYEQYF. As DNA, the CDR3 is TGTGCCAGCAGTTTTAGATTCTACGAGCAGTACTTC.

The chain recombines TRBV7-2 with TRBJ2-2; TRBD2 aligns across 11 bases. This CDR3 is 16 amino acids long. V dropped 2 bases and J dropped 6; count of bases not matched to a gene: 5. Germline CDR1 reads SGHTA; CDR2 reads FQGNSA. The CDR3 sequence is CASSLLAGGMAGELFF. In DNA, the CDR3 is TGTGCCAGCAGCTTACTAGCGGGGGGCATGGCCGGGGAGCTGTTTTTT.

V usage is TRBV6-5 and J usage is TRBJ1-2, with D hard to call. The CDR3 runs 15 residues. Trimming cost V 5 bases and J 8 bases, with 21 bases left between them. Germline V gene sequence: CDR1 MNHEY, CDR2 SVGAGI. The CDR3 is CASSPHPERADGYTF. DNA for the CDR3: TGTGCCAGCAGTCCCCACCCCGAACGAGCGGACGGCTACACCTTC.

The rearrangement uses TRBV24-1 and TRBJ2-1; D is perhaps TRBD1 (6 bases). Germline CDR1 KGHDR, CDR2 SFDVKD. Trimming removed 4 bases from V and 7 bases from J, with 16 bases in between. There are 15 residues in the CDR3. The CDR3 loop is CATSDSHRARNEQFF. CDR3 coding DNA: TGTGCCACCAGTGACTCACACAGGGCCAGGAATGAGCAGTTCTTC.

The chain combines TRBV15 with TRBJ1-2; D not certain. CDR1 and CDR2 (germline): LNHNV, YYDKDF (reference sequence). The V and J ends lost 3 bases and 1 base respectively, with 9 bases between them. This CDR3 contains 14 residues. CDR3 in amino acids: CATSRFGVNYGYTF. As DNA, the CDR3 is TGTGCCACCAGCAGGTTCGGAGTTAACTATGGCTACACCTTC.

This clone was seen just once. The rearrangement uses TRBV5-6 and TRBJ2-7; the match to TRBD1 covers 7 bases. CDR1 is SGHDT and CDR2 is YYEEEE in the germline V gene. V gave up 0 bases and J gave up 6 bases; unmatched junction bases: 9. The CDR3 is made up of 15 amino acids. The CDR3 is CASSLAKTGRAEQYF. The CDR3 coding sequence is TGTGCCAGCAGCTTGGCCAAGACAGGGCGGGCCGAGCAGTACTTC.

CDR3: CASSPAGQGYEQYF. In DNA, the CDR3 is TGTGCCAGCAGTCCCGCTGGACAGGGCTACGAGCAGTACTTC. This sequence joins TRBV6-2 or TRBV6-3 and TRBJ2-7; 8 nucleotides align to TRBD1. V lost 5 bases and J lost 3; bases outside the gene matches: 6. The CDR3 has 14 amino acids. The germline V gene encodes CDR1 MNHEY and CDR2 SVGEGT.

Here the CDR3 reads CATSDVRVNYGYTF. The DNA for the CDR3 is TGTGCCACCAGTGACGTCAGGGTAAACTATGGCTACACCTTC. This chain joins TRBV24-1 and TRBJ1-2; maybe TRBD1 (5 bases). The V end was cut by 4 bases, the J end by 2 bases, with 10 bases between. CDR1 and CDR2 (germline): KGHDR, SFDVKD. The CDR3 length is 14 residues.

This sequence joins TRBV18 and TRBJ2-6, with D possibly TRBD1 on 6 matching bases. This CDR3 spans 20 amino acids. The V gene lost 1 base and the J gene lost 0 bases, with 19 bases spanning the gap. Germline V gene data show CDR1 as KGHSH and CDR2 as LQKENI. The CDR3 region has the DNA TGTGCCAGCTCACCACGACAGGTGGGAGTCCCGAGCTCTGGGGCCAACGTCCTGACTTTC. Its protein product is CASSPRQVGVPSSGANVLTF.

The J gene is TRBJ1-2, the V gene TRBV7-8, with 8 bases lining up with TRBD1. The CDR3 spans 14 residues. After removal of 5 bases from V and 2 bases from J, the junction contained 4 bases not matched to a gene. CDR1 SGHVS and CDR2 FQNEAQ come from the germline V gene. CDR3 coding DNA: TGTGCCAGCAGCCGGACAGGGTGGAACTATGGCTACACCTTC. It specifies CASSRTGWNYGYTF.

This sequence joins TRBV27 and TRBJ2-7; possible D gene TRBD2, 6 bases. From germline, CDR1 is MNHEY and CDR2 SMNVEV (reference sequence). CDR3 length equals 13 residues. The V end was cut by 4 bases, the J end by 3 bases, with 10 bases between. The CDR3, as DNA: TGTGCCAGCAGTTCCCACGGGGGCTACGAGCAGTACTTC. Encoded protein: CASSSHGGYEQYF.

This sequence joins TRBV5-5 and TRBJ2-7; 7 nucleotides agree with TRBD2. The CDR3 length is 14 residues. Germline assignment: CDR1 SGHKS and CDR2 YYEKEE (reference sequence). J gave up 1 base and V 4 bases, and 5 bases lay outside the gene matches. DNA of the CDR3: TGTGCCAGCAGCGGGCTAGCGGCGTCCTACGAGCAGTACTTC. This sequence encodes CASSGLAASYEQYF.

The chain combines TRBV28 with TRBJ1-4; a possible D gene is TRBD1 (6 bases). The V end lost 6 bases, the J end lost 8 bases, and 13 bases lay between the germline ends. Looked up from germline, CDR1 is MDHEN and CDR2 is SYDVKM. The CDR3 contains 13 residues. The CDR3 region has the DNA TGTGCCAGCAGGGCGGACCAGGGGGAAAAACTGTTTTTT. This codes for CASRADQGEKLFF.

The V and J genes are TRBV6-6 and TRBJ2-5; no clear D gene. The germline V gene encodes CDR1 MNHNY and CDR2 SVGAGI (reference sequence). CDR3 size: 15 residues. The V end was cut by 5 bases, the J end by 2 bases, with 15 bases between. The CDR3 spells CASSTLEVAQETQYF. The CDR3 DNA reads as TGTGCCAGCAGTACCCTCGAGGTTGCTCAAGAGACCCAGTACTTC.

J is TRBJ2-3 and V is TRBV20-1; no clear D. Germline loops: CDR1 DFQATT, CDR2 SNEGSKA (reference sequence). This CDR3 contains 10 residues. Trimming removed 8 bases at V and 4 bases at J, with 7 bases between. The CDR3 loop is CSPRADTQYF. The CDR3 DNA reads TGCAGTCCCCGGGCAGATACGCAGTATTTT.

CDR3 in DNA: TGTGCCAGCAGCCACCTCACAGGGAGTCTTAACTATGGCTACACCTTC. The encoded protein is CASSHLTGSLNYGYTF. The V and J genes are TRBV3-1 (or the pseudogene TRBV3-2) and TRBJ1-2; TRBD1 is a possible D gene (6 bases). Germline loops: CDR1 LGHDT, CDR2 YNNKEL (reference sequence). V gave up 3 bases and J gave up 1 base, with 15 bases separating them. This CDR3 is 16 amino acids long.